Listed here are 12 T cell receptor beta chains from one sample, sequenced in a study of blood T cell repertoires in COVID-19. Assay used: immunoSEQ multiplex PCR; TCRdb lists only in-frame clones, some missing. The sample shows roughly 80,000 clones, over 80% of them seen only once. The sequenced material came from peripheral blood. All receptors derive from a man aged 55 to 70 with active or convalescent COVID-19.

The chain recombines TRBV7-3 with TRBJ2-1, with TRBD2 matching over 8 bases. The V gene's germline CDR1 is SGHTA and CDR2 FQGTGA. V shed 1 base, J shed 8 bases, and the junction held 7 bases outside the gene matches. There are 15 residues in the CDR3. In DNA, the CDR3 is TGTGCCAGCAGCTTAAAATCGGGGGGGCCAGATGAGCAGTTCTTC. Translated, it gives CASSLKSGGPDEQFF.

The rearrangement uses TRBV11-3 and TRBJ2-3, with 8 nucleotides matching TRBD2. Losses at the gene ends were 6 bases for V and 6 bases for J; bases not matched to a gene: 5. CDR1 is SGHNT, CDR2 YENEEA, per germline. The CDR3 loop spans 13 amino acids. The CDR3 spells CASSPGGTDTQYF. In DNA, the CDR3 is TGTGCCAGCAGTCCGGGGGGGACGGATACGCAGTATTTT.

This clone was counted between two and nine times. This chain links TRBV4-1 with TRBJ2-2; D gene ambiguous. The V end was cut by 1 base, the J end by 5 bases, with 8 bases between. The CDR3 is made up of 14 amino acids. Germline V lookup: CDR1 MGHRA, CDR2 YSYEKL. CDR3 region: CASSQGPSTGELFF. CDR3 nucleotides: TGCGCCAGCAGCCAAGGGCCTTCAACCGGGGAGCTGTTTTTT.

This chain joins TRBV9 and TRBJ1-2, with D hard to call. This CDR3 spans 14 amino acids. Germline V CDR1 and CDR2: SGDLS, YYNGEE. The V end lost 0 bases, the J end lost 7 bases, and 13 bases lay between the germline ends. Here the CDR3 reads CASSVADTVAGYTF. CDR3 DNA: TGTGCCAGCAGCGTAGCTGATACGGTAGCTGGCTACACCTTC.

The CDR3 DNA reads as TGTGCCAGTGGGGCCCCCGGAGAACAGTTCTTC. It yields the protein CASGAPGEQFF. The chain uses TRBV19 and TRBJ2-1; the D gene is possibly TRBD1 (5 bases). Germline V lookup: CDR1 LNHDA, CDR2 SQIVND (reference sequence). V was trimmed by 8 bases and J by 13 bases, leaving 15 bases between them. The CDR3 extends over 11 amino acids.

The V and J genes are TRBV3-1 (or the pseudogene TRBV3-2) and TRBJ1-2; no reliable D call. There are 15 residues in the CDR3. V shed 4 bases and J shed 0 bases, with 12 bases lying between them. CDR1 and CDR2 from the germline V gene are LGHDT and YNNKEL (reference sequence). Here the CDR3 reads CASSPARTSNYGYTF. DNA of the CDR3: TGTGCCAGCAGCCCGGCGAGGACTTCTAACTATGGCTACACCTTC.

This chain uses TRBV4-3 with TRBJ1-2; 7 bases map to TRBD1. Germline-derived CDR1 and CDR2 are LGHNA and YSLEER. V shed 3 bases and J 0 bases; nucleotides not matched to a gene: 7. The length of the CDR3 is 16 residues. CDR3 protein: CASSHTGQRANYGYTF. The CDR3 DNA reads TGCGCCAGCAGCCACACGGGACAGCGAGCTAACTATGGCTACACCTTC.

Written as DNA, the CDR3 is TGTGCCAGCAGTTGGGGGGCAGGGGGCTATGGCTACACCTTC. Its protein product is CASSWGAGGYGYTF. This chain connects TRBV27 to TRBJ1-2, with 7 positions matching TRBD1. Trimming removed 4 bases from V and 4 bases from J; junction bases left unmatched: 6. CDR1 and CDR2 (germline): MNHEY, SMNVEV (reference sequence). The CDR3 spans 14 residues.

The chain joins TRBV19 to TRBJ1-6, with D tentatively TRBD1 (5 bases). V was shortened by 3 bases and J by 10 bases, with 13 bases between the two germline ends. Germline CDR1 is LNHDA and CDR2 is SQIVND (reference sequence). This CDR3 has 14 amino acids. CDR3 protein: CASSMAGFGSPLHF. The DNA for the CDR3 is TGTGCCAGTAGTATGGCAGGGTTTGGATCACCCCTCCACTTT.

The J gene is TRBJ2-2, the V gene TRBV6-2 or TRBV6-3, with D possibly matching TRBD2 (5 bases). The V gene lost 3 bases and the J gene lost 6 bases, with 17 bases spanning the gap. The CDR3 extends over 16 amino acids. Germline loops: CDR1 MNHEY, CDR2 SVGEGT. Written as DNA, the CDR3 is TGTGCCAGCAGTTATGTCCCGGGGTCATTGCCCGGGGAGCTGTTTTTT. This sequence encodes CASSYVPGSLPGELFF.

This clone occurred a few times. J is TRBJ1-1 and V is TRBV21-1; the D call TRBD1 from the table was never checked on the DNA. TRBV21-1 is noted as a pseudogene. The CDR3 consists of 15 residues. The CDR3 is CASSRNRGRNTEAFF. CDR3 DNA sequence: TGTGCCAGCAGCAGAAACAGGGGGCGCAACACTGAAGCTTTCTTT.

This clone has a handful of counts. The chain combines TRBV7-8 with TRBJ1-5, with 9 bases fitting TRBD1. Per the germline V gene, CDR1 is SGHVS and CDR2 is FQNEAQ. V dropped 3 bases and J dropped 4; count of bases not matched to a gene: 4. CDR3 length: 15 residues. CDR3 nucleotide sequence: TGTGCCAGCAGCTTCGGACAGGGGCAAAATCAGCCCCAGCATTTT. It translates to CASSFGQGQNQPQHF.